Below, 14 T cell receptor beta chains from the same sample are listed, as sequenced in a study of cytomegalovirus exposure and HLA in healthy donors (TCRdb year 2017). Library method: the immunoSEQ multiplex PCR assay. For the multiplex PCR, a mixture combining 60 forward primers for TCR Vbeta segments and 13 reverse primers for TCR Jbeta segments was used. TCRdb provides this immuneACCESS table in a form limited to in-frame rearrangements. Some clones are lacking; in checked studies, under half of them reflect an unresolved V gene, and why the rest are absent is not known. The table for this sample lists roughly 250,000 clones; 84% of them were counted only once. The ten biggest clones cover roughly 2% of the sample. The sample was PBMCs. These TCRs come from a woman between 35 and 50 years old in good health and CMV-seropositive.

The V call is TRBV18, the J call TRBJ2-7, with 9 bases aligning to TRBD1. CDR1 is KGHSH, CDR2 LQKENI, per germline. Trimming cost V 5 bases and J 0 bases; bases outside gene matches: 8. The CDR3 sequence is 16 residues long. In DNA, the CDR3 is TGTGCCAGCTCATCAACAGGGGGCGCCGACTCCTACGAGCAGTACTTC. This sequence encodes CASSSTGGADSYEQYF.

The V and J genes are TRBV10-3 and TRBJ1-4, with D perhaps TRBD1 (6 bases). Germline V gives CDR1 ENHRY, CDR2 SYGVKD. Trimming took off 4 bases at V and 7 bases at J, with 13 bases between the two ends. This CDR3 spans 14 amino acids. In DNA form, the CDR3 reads TGTGCCATCAGTGCGGGGGGGCTCGGTGAAAAACTGTTTTTT. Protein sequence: CAISAGGLGEKLFF.

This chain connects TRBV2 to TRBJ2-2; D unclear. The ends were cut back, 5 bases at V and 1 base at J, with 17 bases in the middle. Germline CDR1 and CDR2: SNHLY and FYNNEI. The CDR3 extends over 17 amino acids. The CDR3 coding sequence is TGTGCCAGCAGTAACTATCAGATCGACGGGAACACCGGGGAGCTGTTTTTT. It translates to CASSNYQIDGNTGELFF.

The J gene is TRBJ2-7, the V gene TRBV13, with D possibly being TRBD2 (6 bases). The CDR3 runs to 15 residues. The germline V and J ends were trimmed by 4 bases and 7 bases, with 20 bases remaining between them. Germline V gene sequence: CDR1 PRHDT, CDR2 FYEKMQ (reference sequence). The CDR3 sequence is CASSYGEEEGGEQYF. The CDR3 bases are TGTGCCAGCAGCTACGGGGAAGAGGAGGGCGGAGAGCAGTACTTC.

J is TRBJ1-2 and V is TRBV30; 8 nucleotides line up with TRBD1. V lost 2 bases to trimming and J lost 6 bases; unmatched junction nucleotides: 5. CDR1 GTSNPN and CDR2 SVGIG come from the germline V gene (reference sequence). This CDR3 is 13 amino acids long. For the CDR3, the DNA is TGTGCCTGGAGTCGCCAGGGGGCGCATGGCTACACCTTC. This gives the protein CAWSRQGAHGYTF.

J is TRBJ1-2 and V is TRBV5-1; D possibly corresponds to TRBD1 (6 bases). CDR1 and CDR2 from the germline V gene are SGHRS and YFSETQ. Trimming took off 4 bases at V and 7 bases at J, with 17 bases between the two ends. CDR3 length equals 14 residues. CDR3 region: CASSPDGKGGGYTF. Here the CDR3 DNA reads TGCGCCAGCAGCCCGGACGGGAAAGGGGGTGGCTACACCTTC.

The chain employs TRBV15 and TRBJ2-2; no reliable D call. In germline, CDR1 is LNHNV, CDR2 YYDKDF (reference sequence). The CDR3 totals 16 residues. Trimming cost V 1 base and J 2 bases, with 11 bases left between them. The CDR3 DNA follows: TGTGCCACCAGCAGAGGAGGCAGAACCAACACCGGGGAGCTGTTTTTT. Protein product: CATSRGGRTNTGELFF.

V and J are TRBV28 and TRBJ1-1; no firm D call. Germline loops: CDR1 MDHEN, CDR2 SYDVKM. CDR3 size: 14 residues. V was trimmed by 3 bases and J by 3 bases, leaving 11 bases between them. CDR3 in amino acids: CASSFSFGDTEAFF. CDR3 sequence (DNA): TGTGCCAGCAGTTTCTCCTTCGGGGACACTGAAGCTTTCTTT.

The chain's CDR3 is CASKTGTSADTQYF. CDR3 DNA: TGTGCCAGCAAAACAGGGACTAGCGCAGATACGCAGTATTTT. V gene TRBV2 combines with J gene TRBJ2-3; 10 nucleotides align to TRBD2. The CDR3 loop spans 14 amino acids. V trimming: 7 bases; J trimming: 4 bases; junction bases outside the gene matches: 5. Germline V gene sequence: CDR1 SNHLY, CDR2 FYNNEI.

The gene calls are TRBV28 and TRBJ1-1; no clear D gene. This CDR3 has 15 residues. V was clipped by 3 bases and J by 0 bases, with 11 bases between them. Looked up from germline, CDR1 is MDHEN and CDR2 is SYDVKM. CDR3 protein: CASSFESEVNTEAFF. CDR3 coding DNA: TGTGCCAGCAGTTTCGAATCAGAGGTGAACACTGAAGCTTTCTTT.

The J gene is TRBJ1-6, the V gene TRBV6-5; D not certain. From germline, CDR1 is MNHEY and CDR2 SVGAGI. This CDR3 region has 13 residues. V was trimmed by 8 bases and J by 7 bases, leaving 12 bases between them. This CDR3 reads CASAIRRNSPLHF. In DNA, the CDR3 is TGTGCCAGCGCTATAAGGCGGAATTCACCCCTCCACTTT.

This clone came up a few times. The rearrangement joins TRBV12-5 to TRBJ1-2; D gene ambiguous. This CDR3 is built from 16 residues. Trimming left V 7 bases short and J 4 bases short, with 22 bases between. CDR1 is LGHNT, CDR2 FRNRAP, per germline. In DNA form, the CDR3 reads TGTGCTAGTGATCCCGGGGAGGGCCCAACTGTCTATGGCTACACCTTC. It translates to CASDPGEGPTVYGYTF.

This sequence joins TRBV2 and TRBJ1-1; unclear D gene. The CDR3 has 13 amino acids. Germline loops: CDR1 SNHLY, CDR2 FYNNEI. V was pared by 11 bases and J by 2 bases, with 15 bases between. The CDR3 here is CAGTAEANTEAFF. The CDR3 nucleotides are TGTGCCGGTACGGCGGAAGCCAACACTGAAGCTTTCTTT.

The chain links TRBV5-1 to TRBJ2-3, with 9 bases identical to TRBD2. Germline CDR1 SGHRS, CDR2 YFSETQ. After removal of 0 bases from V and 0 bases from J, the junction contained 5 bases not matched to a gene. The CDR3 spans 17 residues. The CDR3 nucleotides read TGCGCCAGCAGCTTGGCCTCTAGCGGGACTAGCACAGATACGCAGTATTTT. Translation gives CASSLASSGTSTDTQYF.